This TCR beta chain was sequenced during a study of vaccination and CD4 T cells after COVID-19. Study-wide context: Convalescent patients, SARS-CoV-2 positive by nasal swab PCR, comprised 10 or so mild cases and one severe case. Participants were given two doses of BNT162b2 or mRNA-1273 vaccine.

Note on this clonotype: Its antigen is currently unknown.

The ends were cut back, 5 bases at V and 0 bases at J, with 14 bases in the middle. CDR3 length equals 17 residues. Cultured CD4+ T cell DNA underwent sequencing with the Oncomine TCR Beta short-read assay. TCRdb re-derived calls from the PCR reads in MiXCR, one entry per CDR3 protein. The table includes approximately 1,500 distinct CDR3 sequences, about three quarters detected once. Noted treatment: roughly nine-day PBMC culture with coronavirus spike peptide pools or control peptides (ViraFEST assay). ViraFEST used peptide pools to expand antigen-specific T cells before TCR sequencing. Roughly 2.2 million PBMCs went into each well for culture with approximately 9.4 IU/ml IL-2 and around 10 ug/ml peptide pools.

The material was CD4+ T cells from blood, cultured in vitro, obtained after SARS-CoV-2 vaccination. The sequence was obtained from a human donor who had recovered from COVID-19. This rearrangement joins TRBV12-3 or TRBV12-4 to TRBJ2-6, with D unclear. CDR3 bases: TGTGCCAGCAGTGGTCGGCCAGCCCCCTCTGGGGCCAACGTCCTGACTTTC. Translated: CASSGRPAPSGANVLTF.